This T cell receptor beta chain was recovered during a study of siplizumab effects on memory and regulatory T cells. Study-level points and caveats: Naive T cells appeared more diverse than memory cells and seemed to be major alloresponse contributors. Only a minor fraction of alloreactive clones mapped to unstimulated subsets. Mean Treg-derived proportions of mappable alloreactive CD4+ clones were less than 75% for siplizumab and around 30% for controls.

Generated by immunoSEQ multiplex PCR, the TCRdb table keeps only in-frame clones and is missing some. There are under 800 clones in the sample; about 62% occur only once, and around 13% lies in the top ten. Mixed lymphocyte reaction cells underwent 6 to 7 days of coculture at 37°C. Concerning this clone itself: Its antigen is unidentified.

The V gene lost 7 bases and the J gene lost 6 bases, with 16 bases spanning the gap. The CDR3 sequence is 12 residues long. Germline assignment: CDR1 SQVTM and CDR2 ANQGSEA. The J gene is TRBJ2-7, the V gene TRBV29-1; no clear D gene. Sequencing was carried out using CFSE-low (dividing) CD4+ T cells sorted from an allogeneic mixed lymphocyte reaction. The source of this sequence is a human donor in good health; the cells came from an allogeneic mixed lymphocyte reaction. The CDR3 nucleotides are TGCAGCGCCATGCAGGCAGGTGGCGAGCAGTACTTC. Translation gives CSAMQAGGEQYF.